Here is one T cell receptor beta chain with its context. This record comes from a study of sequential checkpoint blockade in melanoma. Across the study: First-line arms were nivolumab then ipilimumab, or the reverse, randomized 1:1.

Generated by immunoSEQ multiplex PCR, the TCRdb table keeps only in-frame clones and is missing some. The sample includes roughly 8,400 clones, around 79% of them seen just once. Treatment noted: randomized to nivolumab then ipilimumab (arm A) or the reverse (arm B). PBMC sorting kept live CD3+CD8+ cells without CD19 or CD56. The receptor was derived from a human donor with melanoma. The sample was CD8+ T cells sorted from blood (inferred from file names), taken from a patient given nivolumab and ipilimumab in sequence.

In DNA form, the CDR3 reads TGTGCCAGCAGCAAACGGCCTCTCGGGCTAGCTGCTGATACGCAGTATTTT. It encodes CASSKRPLGLAADTQYF. The V gene is TRBV7-2, the J gene TRBJ2-3, with D tentatively TRBD2 (5 bases). CDR1 and CDR2 (germline): SGHTA, FQGNSA. CDR3 length: 17 amino acids. Trimming pared 5 bases from V and 6 bases from J, leaving 24 bases between.